The 27 T cell receptor beta chains in this list originate from one sample, sequenced in a study of blood T cells in healthy people across ages. PCR was performed a second time for roughly 6 to 12 cycles using a sample-barcoded 5' primer and a J-beta primer mix. MiXCR was run by TCRdb on the 5' RACE reads, yielding one entry per CDR3 protein. Of 1.2 million to 1.5 million distinct CDR3 sequences in the sample, roughly 64% are singletons; the top ten hold 6.5% to 8.5%. What was sequenced was blood. The receptors were gathered from a young man in good health.

This clonotype was counted a few times. V is TRBV10-3 and J is TRBJ1-2, with a weak D call TRBD1 (5 bases). The germline V gene encodes CDR1 ENHRY and CDR2 SYGVKD. The CDR3 covers 12 residues. V was cut by 10 bases and J by 8 bases, with 17 bases left in between. The CDR3 nucleotides read TGTGCCACATCGAGGTTAGGGGACGGCTACACCTTC. Translation gives CATSRLGDGYTF.

The chain recombines TRBV6-5 with TRBJ2-5, with unresolved D. The CDR3 has 13 amino acids. Looked up from germline, CDR1 is MNHEY and CDR2 is SVGAGI. Trimming took 0 bases from V and 1 from J, leaving 3 bases between them. The CDR3 here is CASSYSAQETQYF. The CDR3 DNA follows: TGTGCCAGCAGTTACTCGGCCCAAGAGACCCAGTACTTC.

V is TRBV6-4 and J is TRBJ2-5, with TRBD1 identical over 8 bases. Gene TRBJ2-7 matches the end of the DNA better, so the J call may be wrong. CDR3 length: 15 amino acids. The germline V gene encodes CDR1 MRHNA and CDR2 SNTAGT. The CDR3 DNA reads as TGTGCCAGCAGTGAAGACCCAGGGGGCTTGTACGAGCAGTACTTC. Protein product: CASSEDPGGLYEQYF.

The CDR3 protein is CASSQDRMDEKLFF. CDR3 DNA: TGCGCCAGCAGCCAAGATCGCATGGATGAAAAACTGTTTTTT. The V gene is TRBV4-1, the J gene TRBJ1-4, with D hard to call. V was cut by 0 bases and J by 6 bases, with 8 bases left in between. The CDR3 spans 14 residues. Germline V gene lookup returns CDR1 MGHRA and CDR2 YSYEKL.

This clonotype was recorded only once. This chain links TRBV2 with TRBJ2-3, with a tentative D call TRBD2 (6 bases). V was trimmed by 6 bases and J by 1 base, leaving 11 bases between them. CDR3 size: 14 residues. CDR1 and CDR2 from the germline V gene are SNHLY and FYNNEI. The chain's CDR3 is CASRRDLGTDTQYF. The CDR3 coding sequence is TGTGCCAGCAGGCGGGATTTGGGCACAGATACGCAGTATTTT.

V usage is TRBV29-1 and J usage is TRBJ2-1; D unresolved. Germline-derived CDR1 and CDR2 are SQVTM and ANQGSEA. The CDR3 spans 12 residues. Trimming took off 5 bases at V and 10 bases at J, with 15 bases between the two ends. Here the CDR3 DNA reads TGCAGCGTTCCGGCTCATGGGCGGGAGCAGTTCTTC. Translated: CSVPAHGREQFF.

The rearrangement uses TRBV4-3 and TRBJ2-2; 10 nucleotides match TRBD1. Germline lookup yields CDR1 LGHNA and CDR2 YSLEER. J was trimmed by 6 bases and V by 3 bases; bases with no gene match: 10. CDR3 size: 17 residues. The CDR3 reads CASSHVGPGQGAGELFF. The CDR3 DNA follows: TGCGCCAGCAGCCATGTTGGCCCCGGACAGGGGGCCGGGGAGCTGTTTTTT.

J is TRBJ2-5 and V is TRBV20-1; the match to TRBD1 covers 7 bases. The CDR3 has 15 residues. Per the germline V gene, CDR1 is DFQATT and CDR2 is SNEGSKA (reference sequence). This CDR3 reads CSAQPSDRRLEEQYF. The CDR3 coding sequence is TGCAGCGCCCAGCCATCGGACAGGCGACTTGAAGAGCAGTACTTC.

A few counts support this clonotype. The rearrangement uses TRBV6-1 and TRBJ2-3, with 9 bases fitting TRBD2. V was pared by 6 bases and J by 2 bases, with 12 bases of the junction left unmatched. CDR3 length: 17 residues. Germline CDR1 is MNHNS and CDR2 is SASEGT. CDR3 amino acids: CASSNANLAGFTDTQYF. CDR3 in DNA: TGTGCCAGCAGCAACGCAAACCTAGCGGGGTTCACAGATACGCAGTATTTT.

This clonotype has more than one count but fewer than ten. V is TRBV4-1 and J is TRBJ1-4; weak D call: TRBD1 (6 bases). CDR1 is MGHRA and CDR2 is YSYEKL in the germline V gene. The V and J ends lost 5 bases and 2 bases respectively, with 15 bases between them. The CDR3 is made up of 16 amino acids. CDR3 residues: CASSTGHRGTNEKLFF. DNA for the CDR3: TGCGCCAGCAGCACGGGACATAGGGGGACTAATGAAAAACTGTTTTTT.

The table lists this clonotype with a few counts. This chain links TRBV27 with TRBJ1-5; D is unclear. Germline V gene data show CDR1 as MNHEY and CDR2 as SMNVEV (reference sequence). This CDR3 contains 13 residues. V lost 1 base, J lost 6 bases, and 7 bases lay in between. The CDR3 sequence: CASSLFRSQPQHF. The DNA for the CDR3 is TGTGCCAGCAGTTTATTTCGAAGTCAGCCCCAGCATTTT.

This clonotype turned up a few times. V is TRBV4-2 and J is TRBJ2-4; perhaps TRBD1 as D (5 bases). The CDR3 contains 15 residues. Trimming shortened V by 1 base and J by 3 bases, and 10 bases separated the two germline ends. Germline V gene sequence: CDR1 LGHNA, CDR2 YNFKEQ. CDR3 sequence reads: CASSQVGQGKNIQYF. Written as DNA, the CDR3 is TGTGCCAGCAGCCAAGTTGGGCAGGGCAAAAACATTCAGTACTTC.

Turning to this clonotype: A much larger clone sits a single nucleotide away, making a read error possible. J is TRBJ2-7 and V is TRBV5-1; D is undetermined. Germline V gene sequence: CDR1 SGHRS, CDR2 YFSETQ. The CDR3 is made up of 12 amino acids. V lost 4 bases and J lost 1, with 6 bases in between. The CDR3 is CASSIMSYEQYF. CDR3 nucleotides: TGCGCCAGCAGCATAATGTCCTACGAGCAGTACTTC.

The gene calls are TRBV6-5 and TRBJ2-7; the D is unclear. The V gene lost 0 bases and the J gene lost 4 bases, with 7 bases spanning the gap. Per the germline V gene, CDR1 is MNHEY and CDR2 is SVGAGI. The CDR3 totals 13 residues. CDR3 sequence: CASSYSAEYEQYF. The CDR3 DNA sequence: TGTGCCAGCAGTTACTCGGCTGAGTACGAGCAGTACTTC.

The table lists this clonotype with a few counts. The rearrangement joins TRBV27 to TRBJ2-6; a weak D match, TRBD1 (7 bases). The V end was cut by 7 bases, the J end by 1 base, with 17 bases between. Germline lookup yields CDR1 MNHEY and CDR2 SMNVEV (reference sequence). This CDR3 spans 17 amino acids. The CDR3 DNA follows: TGTGCCAGCACGTACATATCAGGGGGGTCTGGGGCCAACGTCCTGACTTTC. Amino acids: CASTYISGGSGANVLTF.

This clonotype was observed a single time. The V call is TRBV20-1, the J call TRBJ2-2; 8 positions match TRBD1. The CDR3 spans 12 residues. The germline V gene encodes CDR1 DFQATT and CDR2 SNEGSKA (reference sequence). V was pared by 7 bases and J by 5 bases, with 3 bases of the junction left unmatched. The CDR3 region is CSGQGRTGELFF. In DNA form, the CDR3 reads TGCAGTGGACAGGGGAGGACCGGGGAGCTGTTTTTT.

The chain recombines TRBV6-6 with TRBJ2-1; weak D call: TRBD2 (6 bases). V lost 6 bases and J lost 12, with 15 bases in between. The CDR3 has 12 amino acids. CDR1 and CDR2 (germline): MNHNY, SVGAGI (reference sequence). The CDR3 DNA follows: TGTGCCAGCAGCTATGGGAGGCATGTGCAGTTCTTC. This encodes CASSYGRHVQFF.

The chain links TRBV7-7 to TRBJ2-2, with TRBD2 as a possible D gene (5 bases). The CDR3 extends over 15 amino acids. V was cut by 1 base and J by 4 bases, with 10 bases left in between. Per germline, CDR1 SSHAT and CDR2 FNYEAQ (reference sequence). The CDR3 DNA is TGTGCCAGCAGCTTAGGCCCGGGGAGCACCGGGGAGCTGTTTTTT. Its translation is CASSLGPGSTGELFF. Full variable domain (missing parts from reference TRBV7-7 and TRBJ2-2): GAGVSQSPRYKVTKRGQDVTLRCDPISSHATLYWYQQALGQGPEFLTYFNYEAQPDKSGLPSDRFSAERPEGSISTLTIQRTEQRDSAMYRCASSLGPGSTGELFFGEGSRLTVL.

This clonotype was counted only a few times. The V call is TRBV24-1, the J call TRBJ2-3, with TRBD2 matching 7 bases. Germline V gene data show CDR1 as KGHDR and CDR2 as SFDVKD. The length of the CDR3 is 15 residues. J lost 5 bases, V lost 5 bases, and 9 bases had no gene match. In DNA, the CDR3 is TGTGCCACCAGTGGTAGCGGGCTGAGGGGAGATACGCAGTATTTT. Its protein product is CATSGSGLRGDTQYF.

V is TRBV20-1 and J is TRBJ2-7, with TRBD1 matching over 10 bases. The length of the CDR3 is 14 residues. V lost 5 bases to trimming and J lost 4 bases; unmatched junction nucleotides: 8. Germline V gene lookup returns CDR1 DFQATT and CDR2 SNEGSKA (reference sequence). CDR3 coding DNA: TGCAGTGCTTTCGGGACAGGGGATTCTTACGAGCAGTACTTC. Protein sequence: CSAFGTGDSYEQYF.

The CDR3 DNA follows: TGTGCCATCAGTGAGTCCAGGGGTGGCGAGACCCAGTACTTC. This encodes CAISESRGGETQYF. The chain joins TRBV10-3 to TRBJ2-5, with D maybe TRBD1 (6 bases). The CDR3 covers 14 residues. From germline, CDR1 is ENHRY and CDR2 SYGVKD. Trimming removed 0 bases from V and 5 bases from J, with 10 bases in between.

This sequence joins TRBV7-9 and TRBJ1-5; the match to TRBD1 covers 10 bases. The V gene end was trimmed by 5 bases and the J gene end by 6 bases; junction bases not matched to a gene: 16. The CDR3 extends over 18 amino acids. Germline values: CDR1 SEHNR, CDR2 FQNEAQ (reference sequence). The CDR3 sequence is CASSPFGPQGQGVQPQHF. Written as DNA, the CDR3 is TGTGCCAGCAGCCCTTTCGGGCCCCAAGGACAGGGGGTTCAGCCCCAGCATTTT.

The V call is TRBV6-5, the J call TRBJ2-4; D remains ambiguous. The DNA end lines up better with TRBJ2-7; the J call may be wrong. CDR1 MNHEY and CDR2 SVGAGI come from the germline V gene. The CDR3 covers 15 residues. The CDR3 DNA follows: TGTGCCAGCAGTTACTCCTTAGGAAGTCTCTACGAGCAGTACTTC. Translated, it gives CASSYSLGSLYEQYF.

The J gene is TRBJ2-5, the V gene TRBV12-3 or TRBV12-4; possibly TRBD2 for D (5 bases). Trimming pared 6 bases from V and 1 base from J, leaving 12 bases between. The length of the CDR3 is 14 residues. This CDR3 reads CASRSLGIQETQYF. The CDR3, as DNA: TGTGCCAGCAGGTCACTCGGGATCCAAGAGACCCAGTACTTC.

The chain combines TRBV29-1 with TRBJ2-7; D is uncertain. The CDR3 has 12 amino acids. Trimming shortened V by 5 bases and J by 2 bases, and 10 bases separated the two germline ends. Germline CDR1 is SQVTM and CDR2 is ANQGSEA. The CDR3 DNA reads as TGCAGCGTTAGTCCTCGCCCCTACGAGCAGTACTTC. It encodes CSVSPRPYEQYF.

This rearrangement joins TRBV15 to TRBJ1-1; unclear D gene. There are 12 residues in the CDR3. With 6 bases removed from V and 1 base from J, the gap between germline ends came to 6 bases. The germline V gene has CDR1 LNHNV and CDR2 YYDKDF (reference sequence). CDR3 sequence: CATRFGNTEAFF. Here the CDR3 DNA reads TGTGCCACCAGGTTTGGGAACACTGAAGCTTTCTTT.

This clonotype was seen more than once but under ten times. V usage is TRBV7-2 and J usage is TRBJ2-3, with a weak D call TRBD1 (5 bases). The length of the CDR3 is 15 residues. Germline loops: CDR1 SGHTA, CDR2 FQGNSA. V lost 3 bases to trimming and J lost 4 bases, with 14 bases between them. CDR3 region: CASSFGQGPPDTQYF. Here the CDR3 DNA reads TGTGCCAGCAGCTTTGGTCAGGGTCCCCCAGATACGCAGTATTTT.